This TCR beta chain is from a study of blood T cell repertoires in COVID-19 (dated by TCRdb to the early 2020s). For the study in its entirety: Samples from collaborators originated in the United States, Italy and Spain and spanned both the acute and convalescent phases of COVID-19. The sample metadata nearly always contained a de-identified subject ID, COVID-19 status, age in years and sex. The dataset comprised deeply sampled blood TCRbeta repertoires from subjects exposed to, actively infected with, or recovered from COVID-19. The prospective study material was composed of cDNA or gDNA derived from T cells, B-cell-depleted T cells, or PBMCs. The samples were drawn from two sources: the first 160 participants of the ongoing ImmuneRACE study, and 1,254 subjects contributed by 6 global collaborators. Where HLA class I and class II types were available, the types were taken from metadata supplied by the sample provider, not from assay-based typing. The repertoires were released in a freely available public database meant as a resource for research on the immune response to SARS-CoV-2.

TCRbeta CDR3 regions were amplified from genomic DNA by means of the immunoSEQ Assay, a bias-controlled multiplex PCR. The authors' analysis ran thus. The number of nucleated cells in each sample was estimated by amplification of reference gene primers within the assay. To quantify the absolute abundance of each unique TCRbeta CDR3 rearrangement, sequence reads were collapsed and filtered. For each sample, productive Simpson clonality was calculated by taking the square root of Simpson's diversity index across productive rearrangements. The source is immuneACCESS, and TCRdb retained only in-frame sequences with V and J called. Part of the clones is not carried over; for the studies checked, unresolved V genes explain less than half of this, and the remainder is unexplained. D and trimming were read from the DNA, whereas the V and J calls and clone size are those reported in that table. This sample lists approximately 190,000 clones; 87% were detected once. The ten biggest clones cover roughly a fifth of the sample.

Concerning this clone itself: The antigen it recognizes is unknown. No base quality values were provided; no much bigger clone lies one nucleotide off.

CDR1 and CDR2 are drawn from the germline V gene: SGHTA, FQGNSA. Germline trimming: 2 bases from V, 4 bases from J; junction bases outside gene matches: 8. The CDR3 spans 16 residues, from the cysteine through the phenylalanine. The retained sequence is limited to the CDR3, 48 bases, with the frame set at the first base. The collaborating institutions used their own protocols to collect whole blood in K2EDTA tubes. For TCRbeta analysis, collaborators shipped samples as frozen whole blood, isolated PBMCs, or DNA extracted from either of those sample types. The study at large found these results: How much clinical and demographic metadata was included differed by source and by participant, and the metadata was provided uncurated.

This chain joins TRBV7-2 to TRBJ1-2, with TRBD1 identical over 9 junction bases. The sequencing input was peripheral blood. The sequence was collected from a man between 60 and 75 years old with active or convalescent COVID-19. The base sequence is TGTGCCAGCAGCTTAACTCCGGGACAGGGAATCTATGGCTACACCTTC. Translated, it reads CASSLTPGQGIYGYTF.